The clone carrying this T cell receptor beta chain has at least ten counts. Clinicians diagnosed using symptoms, serum thyroxine, TRAb, thyroid ultrasound and orbital computed tomography. These data come from a study of Graves' ophthalmopathy and Graves' hyperthyroidism. TCR beta CDR3 amplification used RNA transcripts. Second-round multiplex PCR came after first-round RT-PCR with HTBI primers. MiXCR, applied by TCRdb to the multiplex PCR reads, yields one record per CDR3 protein. Here the sample spans 400,000 or so distinct CDR3 sequences, roughly 17% being singletons. CDR3 size: 17 residues. CDR1 is MGHRA, CDR2 YSYEKL, per germline. The V gene lost 5 bases and the J gene lost 2 bases, with 18 bases spanning the gap.

This sequence joins TRBV4-1 and TRBJ2-2; a possible D gene is TRBD1 (6 bases). This receptor was taken from an adult woman with stable Graves' hyperthyroidism. The specimen was peripheral blood. DNA of the CDR3: TGCGCCAGCAGCGATAGGGGCAGGGGCGGAAACACCGGGGAGCTGTTTTTT. Amino acid sequence: CASSDRGRGGNTGELFF.